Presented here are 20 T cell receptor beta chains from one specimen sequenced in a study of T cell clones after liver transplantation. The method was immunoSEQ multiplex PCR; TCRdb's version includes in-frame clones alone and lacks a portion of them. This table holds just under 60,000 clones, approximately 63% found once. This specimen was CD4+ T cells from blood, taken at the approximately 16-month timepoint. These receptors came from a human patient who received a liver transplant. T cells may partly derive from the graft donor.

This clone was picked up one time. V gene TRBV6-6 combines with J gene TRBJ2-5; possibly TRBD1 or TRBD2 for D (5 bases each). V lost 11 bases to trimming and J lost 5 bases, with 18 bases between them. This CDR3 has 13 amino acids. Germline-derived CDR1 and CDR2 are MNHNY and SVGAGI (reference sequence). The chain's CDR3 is CAGCNGAGETQYF. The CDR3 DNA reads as TGTGCCGGGTGCAACGGGGCCGGGGAGACCCAGTACTTC.

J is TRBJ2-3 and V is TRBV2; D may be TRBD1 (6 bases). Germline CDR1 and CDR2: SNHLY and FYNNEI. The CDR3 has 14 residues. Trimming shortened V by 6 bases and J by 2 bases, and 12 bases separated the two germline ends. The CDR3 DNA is TGTGCCAGCAGAAGAACAGGGTTCACAGATACGCAGTATTTT. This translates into CASRRTGFTDTQYF.

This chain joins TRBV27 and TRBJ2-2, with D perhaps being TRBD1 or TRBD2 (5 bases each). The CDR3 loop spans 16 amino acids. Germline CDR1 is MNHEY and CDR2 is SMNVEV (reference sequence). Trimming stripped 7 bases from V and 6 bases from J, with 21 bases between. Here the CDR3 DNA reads TGTGCCAGCATAGGTTTCGAGGCAGGGAGTGCCGGGGAGCTGTTTTTT. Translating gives CASIGFEAGSAGELFF.

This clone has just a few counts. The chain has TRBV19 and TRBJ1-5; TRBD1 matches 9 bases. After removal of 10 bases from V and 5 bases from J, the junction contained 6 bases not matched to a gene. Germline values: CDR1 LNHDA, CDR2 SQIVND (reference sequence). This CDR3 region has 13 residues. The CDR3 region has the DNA TGTGCCACTACAGGGGGCGAATATCAGCCCCAGCATTTT. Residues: CATTGGEYQPQHF.

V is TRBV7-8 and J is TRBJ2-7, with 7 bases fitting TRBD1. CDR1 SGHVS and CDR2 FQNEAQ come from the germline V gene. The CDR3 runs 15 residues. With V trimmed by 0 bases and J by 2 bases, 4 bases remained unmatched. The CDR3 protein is CASSLASRGTYEQYF. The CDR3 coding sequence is TGTGCCAGCAGCTTAGCGAGCAGGGGGACCTACGAGCAGTACTTC.

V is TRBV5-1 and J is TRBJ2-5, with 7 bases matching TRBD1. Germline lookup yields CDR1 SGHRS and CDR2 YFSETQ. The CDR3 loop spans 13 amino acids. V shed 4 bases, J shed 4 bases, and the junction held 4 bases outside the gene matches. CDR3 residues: CASSRAGGETQYF. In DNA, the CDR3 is TGCGCCAGCAGCAGAGCAGGGGGAGAGACCCAGTACTTC.

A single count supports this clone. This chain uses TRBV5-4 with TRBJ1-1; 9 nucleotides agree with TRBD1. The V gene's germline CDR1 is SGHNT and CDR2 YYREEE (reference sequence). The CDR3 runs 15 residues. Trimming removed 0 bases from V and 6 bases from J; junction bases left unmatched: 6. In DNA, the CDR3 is TGTGCCAGCAGCTTGGGACAGGGGGGTCTACCTGAAGCTTTCTTT. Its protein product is CASSLGQGGLPEAFF.

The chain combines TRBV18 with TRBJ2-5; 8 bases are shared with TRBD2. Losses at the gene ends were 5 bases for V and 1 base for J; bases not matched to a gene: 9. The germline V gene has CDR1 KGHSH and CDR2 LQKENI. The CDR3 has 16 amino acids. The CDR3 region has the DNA TGTGCCAGCTCATCCCAACTAGCGGACTCCCAAGAGACCCAGTACTTC. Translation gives CASSSQLADSQETQYF. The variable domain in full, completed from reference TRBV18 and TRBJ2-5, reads NAGVMQNPRHLVRRRGQEARLRCSPMKGHSHVYWYRQLPEEGLKFMVYLQKENIIDESGMPKERFSAEFPKEGPSILRIQQVVRGDSAAYFCASSSQLADSQETQYFGPGTRLLVL.

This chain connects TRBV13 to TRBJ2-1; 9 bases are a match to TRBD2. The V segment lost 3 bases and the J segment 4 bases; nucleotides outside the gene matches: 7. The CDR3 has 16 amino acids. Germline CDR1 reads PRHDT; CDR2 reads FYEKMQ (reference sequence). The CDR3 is CASSFQASGDYNEQFF. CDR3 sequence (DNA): TGTGCCAGCAGCTTCCAGGCTAGCGGGGATTACAATGAGCAGTTCTTC.

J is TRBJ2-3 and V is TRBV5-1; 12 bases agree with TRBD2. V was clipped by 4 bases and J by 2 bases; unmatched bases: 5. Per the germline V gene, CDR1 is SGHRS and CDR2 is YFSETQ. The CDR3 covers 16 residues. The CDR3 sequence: CASSPGLAGNTDTQYF. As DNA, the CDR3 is TGCGCCAGCAGCCCGGGACTAGCGGGTAACACAGATACGCAGTATTTT.

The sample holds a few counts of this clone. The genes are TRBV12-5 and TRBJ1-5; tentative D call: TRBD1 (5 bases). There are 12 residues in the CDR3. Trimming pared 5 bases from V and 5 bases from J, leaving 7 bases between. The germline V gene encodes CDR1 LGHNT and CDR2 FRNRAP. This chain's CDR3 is CASGLGDQPQHF. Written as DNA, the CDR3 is TGTGCTAGTGGTCTAGGGGATCAGCCCCAGCATTTT.

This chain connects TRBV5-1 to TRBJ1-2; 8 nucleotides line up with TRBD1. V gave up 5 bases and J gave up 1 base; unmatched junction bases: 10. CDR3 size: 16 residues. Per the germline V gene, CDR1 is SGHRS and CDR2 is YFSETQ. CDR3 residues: CASRFGQGFDNYGYTF. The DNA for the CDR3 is TGCGCCAGCAGGTTCGGACAGGGATTCGATAACTATGGCTACACCTTC.

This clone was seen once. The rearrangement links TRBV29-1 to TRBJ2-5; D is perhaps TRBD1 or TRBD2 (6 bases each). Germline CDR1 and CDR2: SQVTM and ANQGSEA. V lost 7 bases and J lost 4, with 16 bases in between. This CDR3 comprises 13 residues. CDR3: CSGVGGRVETQYF. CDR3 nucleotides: TGCAGCGGTGTTGGGGGGCGGGTAGAGACCCAGTACTTC. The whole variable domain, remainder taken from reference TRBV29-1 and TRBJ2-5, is SAVISQKPSRDICQRGTSLTIQCQVDSQVTMMFWYRQQPGQSLTLIATANQGSEATYESGFVIDKFPISRPNLTFSTLTVSNMSPEDSSIYLCSGVGGRVETQYFGPGTRLLVL.

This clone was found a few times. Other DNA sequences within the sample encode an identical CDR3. In DNA form, the CDR3 reads TGCGCCAGCAGCCAAGAGGGAACGGTGGGTGAGCAGTTCTTC. This sequence encodes CASSQEGTVGEQFF. The chain recombines TRBV4-1 with TRBJ2-1; D unclear. The V end lost 0 bases, the J end lost 9 bases, and 12 bases lay between the germline ends. The CDR3 covers 14 residues. The germline V gene encodes CDR1 MGHRA and CDR2 YSYEKL.

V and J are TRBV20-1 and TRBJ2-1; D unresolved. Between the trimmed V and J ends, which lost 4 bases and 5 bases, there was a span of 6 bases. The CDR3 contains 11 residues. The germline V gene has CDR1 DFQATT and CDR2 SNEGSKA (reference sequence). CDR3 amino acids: CSATLNNEQFF. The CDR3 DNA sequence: TGCAGTGCTACCCTCAACAATGAGCAGTTCTTC.

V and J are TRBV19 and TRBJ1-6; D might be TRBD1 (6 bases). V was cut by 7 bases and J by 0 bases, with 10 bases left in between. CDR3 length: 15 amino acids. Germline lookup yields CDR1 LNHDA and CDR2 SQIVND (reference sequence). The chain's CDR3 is CASNTGSSYNSPLHF. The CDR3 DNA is TGTGCCAGTAATACAGGGAGCTCCTATAATTCACCCCTCCACTTT.

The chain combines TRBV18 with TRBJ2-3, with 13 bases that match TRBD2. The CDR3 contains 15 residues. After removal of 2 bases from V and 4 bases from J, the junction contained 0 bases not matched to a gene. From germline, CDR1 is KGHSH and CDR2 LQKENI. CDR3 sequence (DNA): TGTGCCAGCTCACCAGGACTAGCGGGGGCAGATACGCAGTATTTT. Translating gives CASSPGLAGADTQYF.

This CDR3 is CASTSAASNQPQHF. The CDR3 DNA follows: TGTGCCAGCACCTCCGCGGCTAGCAATCAGCCCCAGCATTTT. The chain uses TRBV28 and TRBJ1-5; D uncertain. This CDR3 region has 14 residues. Germline V gene sequence: CDR1 MDHEN, CDR2 SYDVKM. The germline V and J ends were trimmed by 7 bases and 0 bases, with 10 bases remaining between them.

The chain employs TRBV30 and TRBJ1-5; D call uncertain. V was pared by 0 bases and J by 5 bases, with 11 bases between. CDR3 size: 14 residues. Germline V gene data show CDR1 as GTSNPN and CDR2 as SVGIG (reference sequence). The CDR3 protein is CAWSVGRFDQPQHF. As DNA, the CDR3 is TGTGCCTGGAGTGTAGGTCGGTTTGATCAGCCCCAGCATTTT.

CDR3 in amino acids: CASSLYGRGGTDTQYF. The CDR3 DNA reads TGTGCCAGCAGCTTGTACGGTCGAGGGGGCACAGATACGCAGTATTTT. The J gene is TRBJ2-3, the V gene TRBV13; perhaps D is TRBD1 or TRBD2 (5 bases each). CDR3 length equals 16 residues. The germline V and J ends were trimmed by 3 bases and 1 base, with 14 bases remaining between them. CDR1 and CDR2 (germline): PRHDT, FYEKMQ (reference sequence).